This TCR beta chain was found in a study of PD-L1 blockade in urothelial cancer. Study-wide context: Male sex and bladder-origin urothelial cancer were recorded for about 85% of the roughly 30 patients.

Each PCR received spiked synthetic TCR analog templates. Only in-frame clones appear in the TCRdb table, and some are missing; sequencing was by immunoSEQ multiplex PCR. The table lists more than 60,000 clones, roughly 86% of them singletons. On this clone itself: Its cognate antigen is unknown.

Time point described: peripheral blood 6 weeks after treatment start. Study-level points and caveats: Better survival was forecast by a pretreatment blood TCR clonality below the median.

Trimming took 5 bases from V and 1 from J; bases not matched to a gene: 10. CDR3 length: 16 residues. CDR1 is LNHDA, CDR2 SQIVND, per germline (reference sequence). This receptor was obtained from a man between 60 and 75 years old with urothelial cancer. This sequence joins TRBV19 and TRBJ2-7; 8 bases align to TRBD2. The source was PBMCs, collected around atezolizumab (anti-PD-L1) treatment. The CDR3 spells CASSPFGSGASYEQYF. CDR3 bases: TGTGCCAGTAGTCCGTTTGGTAGCGGGGCTTCCTACGAGCAGTACTTC.